The clone carrying this T cell receptor beta chain was counted at least ten times. The antigen remains undetermined. Amplified TCR beta CDR3 regions came from RNA transcripts. The HTBI primer set drove a first-round RT-PCR of the TCR CDR3. MiXCR was run by TCRdb on the multiplex PCR reads, yielding one entry per CDR3 protein. The table records hundreds of thousands of distinct CDR3 sequences, roughly 15% of them present only once. Per germline, CDR1 SEHNR and CDR2 FQNEAQ (reference sequence). The CDR3 contains 15 residues. J lost 6 bases, V lost 5 bases, and 7 bases had no gene match. The entry originates in a study of T cells in Graves' hyperthyroidism and ophthalmopathy. Whole-study findings and limits: Before onset, by a median of approximately 5.9 months, the model predicted ophthalmopathy.

It was uncontrolled infection, other autoimmune disease, pregnancy or lactation that excluded patients. Thyroid ultrasound, orbital computed tomography, clinical symptoms, and serum thyroxine and TRAb underpinned diagnoses. Source material for PBMCs was around 10 ml fresh peripheral blood. The clonotype was recovered from a woman aged 35 to 49 with Graves' ophthalmopathy. The sequenced sample consisted of blood. This sequence joins TRBV7-9 and TRBJ2-7; 13 bases are a match to TRBD2. CDR3 nucleotides: TGTGCCAGCAGCCGACTAGCGGGAGGCTTGAGCGAGCAGTACTTC. This sequence encodes CASSRLAGGLSEQYF.